The next 20 T cell receptor beta chains were all read from a single sample in a study of T cells in Graves' hyperthyroidism and ophthalmopathy. TCR beta CDR3 sequences were amplified from RNA transcripts. HTBI primers were employed in a first-round RT-PCR of the TCR CDR3. TCRdb processed the multiplex PCR reads anew with MiXCR; each CDR3 protein has one entry. Seen here are 300,000 to 400,000 distinct CDR3 sequences, around 13% observed once, and the top ten hold less than 20%. The sequencing input was blood. The receptors were gathered from a woman aged 25 to 39 with Graves' ophthalmopathy.

This clonotype was detected many times. The CDR3 DNA reads TGTGCCAGCAGCCAAGCTGAGGGGCCCACAGATACGCAGTATTTT. This encodes CASSQAEGPTDTQYF. The chain has TRBV3-1 and TRBJ2-3; D may correspond to TRBD1 or TRBD2 (5 bases each). Per germline, CDR1 LGHDT and CDR2 YNNKEL (reference sequence). Trimming left V 1 base short and J 2 bases short, with 10 bases between. The CDR3 length is 15 residues.

This clonotype was observed many times. The CDR3 loop reads CASSGGPNEKLFF. DNA of the CDR3: TGTGCCAGCAGCGGGGGGCCTAATGAAAAACTGTTTTTT. The gene calls are TRBV27 and TRBJ1-4; D may be TRBD1 (6 bases). Trimming removed 6 bases at V and 3 bases at J, with 8 bases between. Germline-derived CDR1 and CDR2 are MNHEY and SMNVEV (reference sequence). The CDR3 covers 13 residues.

This clonotype was detected ten times or more. The J gene is TRBJ1-1, the V gene TRBV28, with unresolved D. The CDR3 is 12 residues long. Trimming pared 10 bases from V and 3 bases from J, leaving 12 bases between. Germline V gene sequence: CDR1 MDHEN, CDR2 SYDVKM. CDR3 in amino acids: CATDGSYTEAFF. The CDR3 DNA follows: TGTGCCACCGACGGCTCGTACACTGAAGCTTTCTTT.

This clonotype was counted ten times or more. This chain joins TRBV12-3 or TRBV12-4 and TRBJ2-3, with D tentatively TRBD1 (6 bases). The CDR3 spans 14 residues. V lost 4 bases, J lost 6 bases, and 14 bases lay in between. Here the CDR3 DNA reads TGTGCCAGCAGTTGGGGACCTAGGGGGGATACGCAGTATTTT. Its protein product is CASSWGPRGDTQYF.

J is TRBJ2-3 and V is TRBV7-3, with D possibly being TRBD1 (7 bases). The germline V gene encodes CDR1 SGHTA and CDR2 FQGTGA. With 5 bases removed from V and 6 bases from J, the gap between germline ends came to 15 bases. The CDR3 totals 14 residues. CDR3 in DNA: TGTGCCAGCAGCGCAGCAGGGGGGTCGGATACGCAGTATTTT. Protein sequence: CASSAAGGSDTQYF.

Only a few counts were recorded for this clonotype. J is TRBJ1-5 and V is TRBV9; no reliable D call. Germline loops: CDR1 SGDLS, CDR2 YYNGEE. The CDR3 has 12 amino acids. V lost 0 bases and J 9 bases, leaving 7 bases between the germline ends. The CDR3 loop is CASSVGSGPQHF. For the CDR3, the DNA is TGTGCCAGCAGCGTAGGTTCTGGGCCCCAGCATTTT.

There are many counts of this clonotype. V gene TRBV28 combines with J gene TRBJ2-3, with D possibly matching TRBD1 (7 bases). Germline CDR1 reads MDHEN; CDR2 reads SYDVKM. Trimming took off 5 bases at V and 0 bases at J, with 12 bases between the two ends. The CDR3 is made up of 15 amino acids. The CDR3 sequence: CASSGGTASTDTQYF. DNA for the CDR3: TGTGCCAGCAGTGGCGGGACAGCTAGCACAGATACGCAGTATTTT.

This clonotype was counted ten times or more. The chain uses TRBV28 and TRBJ1-1; tentatively, D is TRBD1 (5 bases). The CDR3 length is 15 residues. Germline assignment: CDR1 MDHEN and CDR2 SYDVKM. Trimming cost V 6 bases and J 1 base, with 15 bases left between them. The CDR3 bases are TGTGCCAGCAGCATGCTAGGGGACCAGAACACTGAAGCTTTCTTT. It translates to CASSMLGDQNTEAFF.

This clonotype was seen ten or more times. This chain uses TRBV6-1 with TRBJ1-2; D is perhaps TRBD1 (5 bases). The CDR3 is 18 residues long. Germline CDR1 MNHNS, CDR2 SASEGT. V was pared by 6 bases and J by 0 bases, with 23 bases between. The CDR3 loop is CASSSWTYALQANYGYTF. In DNA form, the CDR3 reads TGTGCCAGCAGCTCTTGGACATACGCCTTACAGGCTAACTATGGCTACACCTTC.

This clonotype was observed at least ten times. The genes are TRBV6-1 and TRBJ2-3, with D perhaps matching TRBD1 or TRBD2 (5 bases each). CDR3 length: 15 residues. Trimming stripped 5 bases from V and 2 bases from J, with 14 bases between. Per germline, CDR1 MNHNS and CDR2 SASEGT. This CDR3 is CASSIRDRDTDTQYF. Here the CDR3 DNA reads TGTGCCAGCAGTATCAGGGACCGGGACACAGATACGCAGTATTTT.

This clonotype occurred many times. This chain connects TRBV12-3 or TRBV12-4 to TRBJ2-5, with D hard to call. The CDR3 sequence is 12 residues long. V was cut by 5 bases and J by 5 bases, with 9 bases left in between. CDR3 residues: CASSIFRETQYF. CDR3 bases: TGTGCCAGCAGTATCTTCAGGGAGACCCAGTACTTC.

This clonotype was recorded a few times. The chain combines TRBV6-4 with TRBJ2-3; D may correspond to TRBD1 or TRBD2 (5 bases each). V lost 2 bases and J 0 bases, leaving 12 bases between the germline ends. Germline loops: CDR1 MRHNA, CDR2 SNTAGT. This CDR3 has 16 residues. The CDR3 DNA is TGTGCCAGCAGTGACCGGGGCTACATGAGCACAGATACGCAGTATTTT. Translation gives CASSDRGYMSTDTQYF.

This clonotype was seen ten or more times. This rearrangement joins TRBV7-9 to TRBJ2-5; tentative D call: TRBD1 (6 bases). The length of the CDR3 is 14 residues. The ends were cut back, 1 base at V and 1 base at J, with 7 bases in the middle. Germline V CDR1 and CDR2: SEHNR, FQNEAQ (reference sequence). The CDR3 coding sequence is TGTGCCAGCAGCTTAGACAGGGTCCAAGAGACCCAGTACTTC. It specifies CASSLDRVQETQYF.

This clonotype has ten or more counts. This chain connects TRBV11-1 to TRBJ1-1; D is unresolved. Trimming stripped 2 bases from V and 6 bases from J, with 10 bases between. This CDR3 region has 13 residues. Looked up from germline, CDR1 is SGHAT and CDR2 is FQDESV (reference sequence). The CDR3 loop reads CASSLFAGPEAFF. The CDR3 DNA reads TGTGCCAGCAGCTTATTCGCAGGACCTGAAGCTTTCTTT.

This clonotype has at least ten counts. The J gene is TRBJ1-2, the V gene TRBV2, with D uncertain. Germline CDR1 SNHLY, CDR2 FYNNEI. Trimming took off 5 bases at V and 2 bases at J, with 21 bases between the two ends. This CDR3 spans 17 amino acids. The CDR3 region has the DNA TGTGCCAGCAGTACTCAGATCCTTGTCGCAAGAAACTATGGCTACACCTTC. Amino acid sequence: CASSTQILVARNYGYTF.

This clonotype was detected ten times or more. The rearrangement uses TRBV20-1 and TRBJ1-2, with TRBD1 as a possible D gene (5 bases). Germline V gives CDR1 DFQATT, CDR2 SNEGSKA (reference sequence). The CDR3 runs to 14 residues. With 3 bases removed from V and 4 bases from J, the gap between germline ends came to 15 bases. The CDR3 protein is CSARGRDFPYGYTF. As DNA, the CDR3 is TGCAGTGCTAGGGGCCGGGACTTCCCCTATGGCTACACCTTC.

This clonotype came up many times. The chain combines TRBV30 with TRBJ2-1; maybe TRBD2 (6 bases). The V and J ends lost 2 bases and 4 bases respectively, with 18 bases between them. Germline CDR1 reads GTSNPN; CDR2 reads SVGIG (reference sequence). There are 16 residues in the CDR3. The CDR3: CAWSPDYPTPYNEQFF. The CDR3, as DNA: TGTGCCTGGAGTCCGGACTACCCGACTCCTTACAATGAGCAGTTCTTC. The full variable domain, completed using reference TRBV30 and TRBJ2-1, is SQTIHQWPATLVQPVGSPLSLECTVEGTSNPNLYWYRQAAGRGLQLLFYSVGIGQISSEVPQNLSASRPQDRQFILSSKKLLLSDSGFYLCAWSPDYPTPYNEQFFGPGTRLTVL.

J is TRBJ1-2 and V is TRBV29-1; D is undetermined. CDR1 SQVTM and CDR2 ANQGSEA come from the germline V gene. Trimming removed 4 bases from V and 8 bases from J, with 14 bases in between. CDR3 size: 12 residues. CDR3 DNA: TGCAGCGTTGTACGAGGCCTGGGAGGCTACACCTTC. The encoded protein is CSVVRGLGGYTF.

This clonotype came up many times. The chain joins TRBV20-1 to TRBJ2-2, with a weak D call TRBD1 (6 bases). Germline CDR1 is DFQATT and CDR2 is SNEGSKA (reference sequence). The CDR3 extends over 15 amino acids. V lost 4 bases and J lost 2, with 14 bases in between. As DNA, the CDR3 is TGCAGTGCTAAAACAGGGTCTAGTAACACCGGGGAGCTGTTTTTT. Protein product: CSAKTGSSNTGELFF.

This clonotype occurred many times. The chain joins TRBV20-1 to TRBJ2-7; TRBD1 or TRBD2 may be the D gene (5 bases each). The CDR3 loop spans 17 amino acids. Germline CDR1 and CDR2: DFQATT and SNEGSKA (reference sequence). V lost 3 bases and J 4 bases, leaving 25 bases between the germline ends. CDR3 in DNA: TGCAGTGCTAGTAGGACCGCCCAGGGCCGGAGGCATTACGAGCAGTACTTC. Translating it yields CSASRTAQGRRHYEQYF.